Sequencing of this TCR beta chain was carried out in a study of shared clonotypes between healthy human individuals. Generated by immunoSEQ multiplex PCR, the TCRdb table keeps only in-frame clones and is missing some. The sample records 2.3 million or so clones, over 85% being singletons. Those who donated were healthy HIV-negative adults, with no recent acute infections or vaccinations reported. V lost 3 bases and J lost 2; bases outside the gene matches: 5. Germline V CDR1 and CDR2: KGHSH, LQKENI. The CDR3 runs 15 residues. Findings of the study overall: The sole specimen, blood, was sampled, and tissue repertoires likely differ. What limited the represented genetic and exposure-history diversity was the small number of donors.

A word on this clone: The antigen remains undetermined. Other nucleotide sequences in the sample specify the same CDR3.

The sample consisted of naive CD4+ T cells from PBMCs. Stated subset: CD45RA+ positively selected. The gene calls are TRBV18 and TRBJ1-1; the match to TRBD1 covers 8 bases. The receptor was isolated from a man aged 18 to 29 in good health. Some clones in this sample may be carry-over from other donors' samples. In DNA form, the CDR3 reads TGTGCCAGCTCACCGATCGACAGGGGAAACACTGAAGCTTTCTTT. Translation gives CASSPIDRGNTEAFF.